The rows below give T cell receptor beta chains drawn from one sample of a study of T cells in Graves' hyperthyroidism and ophthalmopathy. MiXCR, run by TCRdb on the multiplex PCR reads, gives a single entry per CDR3 protein. The data contain about 400,000 distinct CDR3 sequences, approximately 13% of them singletons. What was sequenced was blood. Every receptor here comes from a woman under 30 with Graves' hyperthyroidism. Each CDR3 is given with its conserved first and last residue.

>16|TRBV3-1
CASRPRLINKENTIYF
>12|TRBV2
CASSEAGGTQYF
>14|TRBV3-1
CASTEGQGRHEQYF
>14|TRBV11-2
CASSGHNSGNTIYF
>15|TRBV7-6
CASSLTKWGGTEAFF
>19|TRBV4-1
CASSGAGTILSLNTGELFF
>12|TRBV28
CASSSTEPGYTF
>14|TRBV20-1
CSASPLAGGNEQFF
>15|TRBV5-1
CASSLDSGTVTEAFF
>17|TRBV6-5
CASSYDSEGFGNQPQHF
>14|TRBV9
CASSVTSTSRGYTF
>14|TRBV2
CASRAAGGYNEQFF
>14|TRBV12-3/TRBV12-4
CASSLNAGGREQYF
>16|TRBV4-1
CASSQDGASLNTEAFF
>16|TRBV28
CASSSLDRGATDTQYF
>14|TRBV20-1
CSASRGDISYGYTF
>17|TRBV20-1
CSARDFGVSGSTDTQYF
>14|TRBV15
CATSRDKGHNEQFF
>12|TRBV20-1
CSARRHPNTIYF
>12|TRBV28
CASSVVLQPQHF
>14|TRBV20-1
CSARDRGAYNEQFF
>16|TRBV6-1
CASSRDRGPEVSGAFF
>17|TRBV29-1
CSVPRDSTSTGANVLTF
>16|TRBV9
CASSVGTGSNTGELFF
>15|TRBV7-9
CASTPLAGTYNEQFF
>15|TRBV5-1
CASSPQGQLAYEQYF
>17|TRBV7-9
CAVLVAGGQVDRYEQYF
>16|TRBV28
CASSLSGGRSTDTQYF
>13|TRBV20-1
CSAAQGLRRELFF
>14|TRBV20-1
CSARRDYSNQPQHF
>16|TRBV7-2
CASSSSGGGVKHEQFF
>16|TRBV18
CASSPRQEGGNQPQHF
>14|TRBV7-8
CASSPPIDFGGYTF